Included here is one T cell receptor (beta chain) sequence, with context. Its antigen is unknown. This entry comes from a study of shared clonotypes between healthy human individuals. Whole-study context: Each donor's CD8 memory used one plate, CD8 naive two, each CD4 subset three.

J gave up 0 bases and V 3 bases, and 8 bases lay outside the gene matches. The CDR3 length is 18 residues. Per the germline V gene, CDR1 is WSHSY and CDR2 is SAAADI. The study, taken as a whole, reports: Generally, estimated richness proved larger in naive subsets than it did in memory subsets. Shared clonotypes across all four donors exceeded non-shared ones in generation probability. Rarefaction showed sorted-subset sequencing was incomplete despite large depth.

The table came from immunoSEQ multiplex PCR; TCRdb's copy has only in-frame clones and leaves some out. The data contain 1,400,000 or so clones, approximately 98.5% of them singletons. This TCR was recovered from a man younger than 45 in good health. The sequenced sample was naive CD4+ T cells sorted from blood. Subset denoted: CD45RA+ positively selected. This chain links TRBV10-2 with TRBJ2-7; the match to TRBD2 covers 13 bases. CDR3 nucleotide sequence: TGCGCCAGCAGTGACTCAGGACTAGCGGGAGTTTTCTCCTACGAGCAGTACTTC. Translation gives CASSDSGLAGVFSYEQYF.